These 27 T cell receptor beta chains share one sample of origin, sequenced in a study of blood T cell repertoires in COVID-19 (dated by TCRdb to 2018 to 2020). Library generation was performed with the immunoSEQ multiplex PCR assay. Sourced from immuneACCESS, this table was stored by TCRdb with only in-frame sequences that have V and J called. A share of the clones is absent; for the studies checked, an unresolved V gene accounts for under half, and the remainder has no known explanation. Here the sample has roughly 54,000 clones; 86% occur a single time. The top ten hold 2% to 2.5% of the sample. Sequencing input: peripheral blood. The receptors shown here come from a woman between 55 and 75 years old with acute or convalescent COVID-19.

This clone has only a few counts. In the same sample, other DNA sequences code for this CDR3. This chain links TRBV20-1 with TRBJ2-3; D not certain. CDR1 is DFQATT, CDR2 SNEGSKA, per germline (reference sequence). The V end was cut by 3 bases, the J end by 2 bases, with 9 bases between. CDR3 length equals 13 residues. CDR3 DNA sequence: TGCAGTGCTAGTCTCCTAGTCACAGATACGCAGTATTTT. Translation gives CSASLLVTDTQYF.

This clone was seen a single time. This chain joins TRBV29-1 and TRBJ2-1, with 10 nucleotides matching TRBD2. Germline V gives CDR1 SQVTM, CDR2 ANQGSEA. The junction had 17 bases not matched to a gene; V was cut back by 6 bases and J by 6 bases. The CDR3 totals 17 residues. CDR3 amino acids: CSVERPGSGGALNEQFF. The CDR3 nucleotides are TGCAGCGTCGAACGCCCGGGGAGCGGGGGGGCACTCAATGAGCAGTTCTTC.

The chain couples TRBV9 to TRBJ2-7, with D tentatively TRBD1 (5 bases). CDR1 and CDR2 (germline): SGDLS, YYNGEE. CDR3 length: 15 residues. V lost 0 bases, J lost 6 bases, and 16 bases lay in between. The CDR3 here is CASSVESGASSEQYF. The CDR3 DNA reads TGTGCCAGCAGCGTAGAGAGTGGGGCGTCGTCCGAGCAGTACTTC.

The J gene is TRBJ2-2, the V gene TRBV9, with D uncertain. The CDR3 runs 15 residues. Germline V gene data show CDR1 as SGDLS and CDR2 as YYNGEE. Trimming shortened V by 2 bases and J by 1 base, and 9 bases separated the two germline ends. The CDR3 DNA sequence: TGTGCCAGCAGCGTGTCCCGAGGGAACACCGGGGAGCTGTTTTTT. The encoded protein is CASSVSRGNTGELFF.

The chain carries TRBV16 and TRBJ2-7; D might be TRBD2 (5 bases). Germline V gene lookup returns CDR1 KGHSY and CDR2 FQNENV. Trimming took off 4 bases at V and 6 bases at J, with 16 bases between the two ends. The CDR3 loop spans 14 amino acids. In DNA, the CDR3 is TGTGCCAGCAGCCCTACCAGCGGAGGCACCGAGCAGTACTTC. Translating gives CASSPTSGGTEQYF.

The chain combines TRBV28 with TRBJ1-6, with 7 bases identical to TRBD1. The length of the CDR3 is 13 residues. CDR1 and CDR2 (germline): MDHEN, SYDVKM. Unmatched junction bases numbered 1, after V lost 6 bases and J lost 5 bases. The CDR3 reads CASRGQDNSPLHF. CDR3 nucleotide sequence: TGTGCCAGCAGAGGACAGGATAATTCACCCCTCCACTTT.

With respect to this clone: At one end, the junction sequence differs from germline, possibly due to a read error. The chain has TRBV19 and TRBJ2-3; D not certain. CDR3 length: 14 residues. From germline, CDR1 is LNHDA and CDR2 SQIVND (reference sequence). The CDR3 protein is CASSMALSRDTQYF. Here the CDR3 DNA reads TGTGCCAGTAGTATGGCCCTTAGCAGAGATACGCAGTATTTT.

This chain uses TRBV27 with TRBJ1-2; D unresolved. Germline CDR1 reads MNHEY; CDR2 reads SMNVEV (reference sequence). The CDR3 loop spans 15 amino acids. Trimming pared 0 bases from V and 4 bases from J, leaving 12 bases between. As DNA, the CDR3 is TGTGCCAGCAGTTTATCTTCTCAGGAAATCTATGGCTACACCTTC. It encodes CASSLSSQEIYGYTF.

This chain joins TRBV2 and TRBJ2-3; 9 positions match TRBD2. The CDR3 is made up of 16 amino acids. In germline, CDR1 is SNHLY, CDR2 FYNNEI. Trimming at V came to 0 bases and at J to 2 bases, leaving 3 bases not matched to a gene. CDR3 bases: TGTGCCAGCAGTGAAGCGCTAGCGGGATACACAGATACGCAGTATTTT. This encodes CASSEALAGYTDTQYF.

The chain joins TRBV2 to TRBJ2-3, with a possible D match to TRBD2 (7 bases). This CDR3 is built from 17 residues. The germline CDR1 and CDR2 sequences are SNHLY and FYNNEI. Trimming stripped 2 bases from V and 1 base from J, with 16 bases between. For the CDR3, the DNA is TGTGCCAGCAGTGAAAGATTCGGGGGGCGAGGCACAGATACGCAGTATTTT. It encodes CASSERFGGRGTDTQYF.

This clone was seen only once. The chain carries TRBV28 and TRBJ1-5; the D gene is possibly TRBD1 (5 bases). V was cut by 5 bases and J by 5 bases, with 16 bases left in between. The CDR3 sequence is 15 residues long. Germline CDR1 and CDR2: MDHEN and SYDVKM. The CDR3 sequence is CASSPLRGFDQPQHF. The CDR3, as DNA: TGTGCCAGCAGTCCGTTGCGGGGGTTCGATCAGCCCCAGCATTTT.

The CDR3 reads CASRVSPGTGKKLFF. CDR3 nucleotide sequence: TGTGCCAGCAGAGTCTCCCCAGGGACAGGGAAAAAACTGTTTTTT. The chain links TRBV2 to TRBJ1-4; 9 bases align to TRBD1. Germline V lookup: CDR1 SNHLY, CDR2 FYNNEI. The CDR3 sequence is 15 residues long. Trimming at V came to 6 bases and at J to 9 bases, leaving 11 bases not matched to a gene.

V is TRBV7-9 and J is TRBJ1-2; D not resolved. Trimming removed 5 bases at V and 5 bases at J, with 12 bases between. The CDR3 loop spans 13 amino acids. Germline V CDR1 and CDR2: SEHNR, FQNEAQ (reference sequence). CDR3 in amino acids: CASSVETSYGYTF. DNA of the CDR3: TGTGCCAGCAGCGTGGAGACCTCTTATGGCTACACCTTC.

The chain has TRBV18 and TRBJ2-5; D gene unclear. The germline CDR1 and CDR2 sequences are KGHSH and LQKENI. V was shortened by 4 bases and J by 2 bases, with 5 bases between the two germline ends. The CDR3 consists of 12 residues. The CDR3 nucleotides read TGTGCCAGCTCACTCACTCAAGAGACCCAGTACTTC. Its protein is CASSLTQETQYF.

V usage is TRBV30 and J usage is TRBJ1-1, with D hard to call. With 2 bases removed from V and 6 bases from J, the gap between germline ends came to 7 bases. Germline V gives CDR1 GTSNPN, CDR2 SVGIG (reference sequence). The CDR3 length is 11 residues. The CDR3 reads CAWSPGAEAFF. The CDR3 DNA reads TGTGCCTGGAGTCCTGGAGCTGAAGCTTTCTTT.

V is TRBV18 and J is TRBJ1-4, with 8 nucleotides matching TRBD1. Unmatched junction bases numbered 16, after V lost 3 bases and J lost 7 bases. The length of the CDR3 is 18 residues. CDR1 is KGHSH and CDR2 is LQKENI in the germline V gene. This CDR3 reads CASSPDLDPRGLGEKLFF. In DNA, the CDR3 is TGTGCCAGCTCACCTGACCTCGACCCCAGGGGGCTAGGTGAAAAACTGTTTTTT.

The chain carries TRBV15 and TRBJ2-7, with a weak D call TRBD1 (6 bases). Trimming removed 2 bases at V and 4 bases at J, with 9 bases between. The V gene's germline CDR1 is LNHNV and CDR2 YYDKDF (reference sequence). The CDR3 totals 13 residues. The CDR3 nucleotides are TGTGCCACCAGCAGACAACAGGGATACGAGCAGTACTTC. Translating gives CATSRQQGYEQYF. Drawing the rest from reference TRBV15 and TRBJ2-7, the complete variable domain is DAMVIQNPRYQVTQFGKPVTLSCSQTLNHNVMYWYQQKSSQAPKLLFHYYDKDFNNEADTPDNFQSRRPNTSFCFLDIRSPGLGDTAMYLCATSRQQGYEQYFGPGTRLTVT.

V is TRBV19 and J is TRBJ1-1; D possibly corresponds to TRBD1 (6 bases). The CDR3 runs to 15 residues. Per the germline V gene, CDR1 is LNHDA and CDR2 is SQIVND (reference sequence). V dropped 3 bases and J dropped 0 bases, with 11 bases sitting between them. The CDR3 here is CASSIGAGVNTEAFF. In DNA, the CDR3 is TGTGCCAGTAGTATCGGGGCAGGGGTGAACACTGAAGCTTTCTTT.

A single count supports this clone. The V call is TRBV7-9, the J call TRBJ1-2, with D possibly TRBD1 on 6 matching bases. CDR1 SEHNR and CDR2 FQNEAQ come from the germline V gene (reference sequence). The V end lost 10 bases, the J end lost 0 bases, and 27 bases lay between the germline ends. CDR3 length equals 18 residues. CDR3 nucleotides: TGTGCCATCCTAAGCGACCGGGACAAGCACCAAACTAACTATGGCTACACCTTC. Translated: CAILSDRDKHQTNYGYTF.

The genes are TRBV7-8 and TRBJ2-4, with TRBD1 identical over 7 bases. The CDR3 has 17 residues. Trimming cost V 1 base and J 0 bases; bases outside gene matches: 6. CDR1 is SGHVS and CDR2 is FQNEAQ in the germline V gene. CDR3 region: CASSLERQGLAKNIQYF. CDR3 DNA sequence: TGTGCCAGCAGCTTAGAGCGACAGGGCCTAGCCAAAAACATTCAGTACTTC.

The chain joins TRBV7-6 to TRBJ2-7; 7 nucleotides align to TRBD1. The CDR3 has 13 amino acids. Germline V lookup: CDR1 SGHVS, CDR2 FNYEAQ. Trimming took 9 bases from V and 6 from J; bases not matched to a gene: 11. Written as DNA, the CDR3 is TGTGCCAGTTTACAGGGGCCCTCGGGCGAGCAGTACTTC. Its translation: CASLQGPSGEQYF.

The V and J genes are TRBV3-1 (or the pseudogene TRBV3-2) and TRBJ1-6; the match to TRBD1 covers 7 bases. The germline V gene has CDR1 LGHDT and CDR2 YNNKEL (reference sequence). The CDR3 is 14 amino acids. Unmatched junction bases numbered 1, after V lost 3 bases and J lost 5 bases. In DNA, the CDR3 is TGTGCCAGCAGCCAGGGACAGAATAATTCACCCCTCCACTTT. As protein: CASSQGQNNSPLHF.

The table lists this clone with a few counts. The chain joins TRBV5-6 to TRBJ2-7, with TRBD1 identical over 9 bases. V lost 4 bases, J lost 1 base, and 6 bases stayed unmatched. From germline, CDR1 is SGHDT and CDR2 YYEEEE. The CDR3 is 15 residues long. Here the CDR3 DNA reads TGTGCCAGCAGCATCGCCGGGACAGGGTCCTACGAGCAGTACTTC. Translation: CASSIAGTGSYEQYF.

J is TRBJ1-2 and V is TRBV25-1, with D perhaps matching TRBD1 (5 bases). Germline loops: CDR1 MGHDK, CDR2 SYGVNS. The germline V and J ends were trimmed by 4 bases and 4 bases, with 13 bases remaining between them. The CDR3 length is 14 residues. In DNA, the CDR3 is TGTGCCAGCAGTGCGTTAGGGGTTACCTATGGCTACACCTTC. Translated, it gives CASSALGVTYGYTF.

In this sample, this clone turned up a few times. The gene calls are TRBV19 and TRBJ1-5; D is possibly TRBD1 (5 bases). CDR1 and CDR2 (germline): LNHDA, SQIVND (reference sequence). V lost 3 bases and J 9 bases, leaving 24 bases between the germline ends. This CDR3 spans 17 amino acids. The DNA for the CDR3 is TGTGCCAGTAGTATTTTGTCTGGATGGGTAGGGGATACGCCCCAGCATTTT. Encoded protein: CASSILSGWVGDTPQHF.

The CDR3 region has the DNA TGTGCCAGCAGCTCGGGTATGAACACTGAAGCTTTCTTT. This sequence encodes CASSSGMNTEAFF. This chain uses TRBV5-4 with TRBJ1-1, with D uncertain. The V end was cut by 3 bases, the J end by 0 bases, with 6 bases between. The CDR3 has 13 amino acids. CDR1 and CDR2 from the germline V gene are SGHNT and YYREEE (reference sequence). Complete variable domain (other parts from reference TRBV5-4 and TRBJ1-1): ETGVTQSPTHLIKTRGQQVTLRCSSQSGHNTVSWYQQALGQGPQFIFQYYREEENGRGNFPPRFSGLQFPNYSSELNVNALELDDSALYLCASSSGMNTEAFFGQGTRLTVV.

The genes are TRBV6-5 and TRBJ1-2; 8 positions match TRBD1. The trim removed 2 bases at V and 8 bases at J, leaving 4 bases unmatched. This CDR3 is 13 amino acids long. Germline V CDR1 and CDR2: MNHEY, SVGAGI. CDR3 residues: CASSYGRGRGYTF. DNA of the CDR3: TGTGCCAGCAGTTACGGCAGGGGGCGAGGCTACACCTTC.